The 20 T cell receptor beta chains listed next were all sequenced from one sample in a study of OX40 agonist ivuxolimab in advanced cancers. Measured with immunoSEQ multiplex PCR; TCRdb has only the in-frame clones, and not every one. The table has 30,000 to 35,000 clones, approximately 92% seen once. The input for sequencing was CD4+ or CD8+ T cells sorted from blood, taken in a trial of the OX40 agonist ivuxolimab. All receptors come from an adult with an advanced solid tumor such as melanoma, head and neck, liver or kidney cancer.

The chain joins TRBV30 to TRBJ2-7, with 10 bases lining up with TRBD1. The CDR3 totals 15 residues. Germline CDR1 GTSNPN, CDR2 SVGIG (reference sequence). Losses at the gene ends were 0 bases for V and 4 bases for J; bases not matched to a gene: 6. CDR3 loop: CAWSVLGTGVYEQYF. The CDR3 DNA sequence: TGTGCCTGGAGTGTACTCGGGACAGGGGTGTACGAGCAGTACTTC.

The chain carries TRBV6-5 and TRBJ1-6; D possibly corresponds to TRBD1 (6 bases). CDR3 length: 15 amino acids. Germline CDR1 reads MNHEY; CDR2 reads SVGAGI. The V gene lost 7 bases and the J gene lost 7 bases, with 17 bases spanning the gap. The CDR3 loop reads CASNLQGPHNSPLHF. In DNA, the CDR3 is TGTGCCAGCAACCTACAGGGCCCCCACAATTCACCCCTCCACTTT.

This sequence joins TRBV27 and TRBJ2-7; 12 nucleotides agree with TRBD1. The germline CDR1 and CDR2 sequences are MNHEY and SMNVEV (reference sequence). This CDR3 comprises 16 residues. V gave up 5 bases and J gave up 5 bases; unmatched junction bases: 10. The CDR3, as DNA: TGTGCCAGCAGTCCTTGGGCCGGGACAGGGGGCGACGAGCAGTACTTC. Residues: CASSPWAGTGGDEQYF.

V is TRBV7-6 and J is TRBJ1-2, with D tentatively TRBD1 (6 bases). The CDR3 extends over 13 amino acids. Per germline, CDR1 SGHVS and CDR2 FNYEAQ. Trimming shortened V by 0 bases and J by 6 bases, and 8 bases separated the two germline ends. The CDR3 DNA follows: TGTGCCAGCAGCTTAGCCGCAGGGGATGGCTACACCTTC. This translates into CASSLAAGDGYTF.

This chain joins TRBV7-8 and TRBJ2-7; D is unclear. Trimming left V 1 base short and J 3 bases short, with 4 bases between. Germline loops: CDR1 SGHVS, CDR2 FQNEAQ. This CDR3 comprises 12 residues. The CDR3 region is CASSLGSYEQYF. The CDR3 DNA sequence: TGTGCCAGCAGCTTAGGGAGCTACGAGCAGTACTTC.

V usage is TRBV7-5 and J usage is TRBJ2-3; TRBD2 was called by the table and not checked on the DNA. TRBV7-5 is recorded as a pseudogene. The CDR3 is made up of 19 amino acids. The chain's CDR3 is CARSHKRRIAGGPTDTQYF. CDR3 nucleotide sequence: TGTGCCAGAAGCCATAAAAGACGAATAGCGGGAGGGCCCACAGATACGCAGTATTTT.

J is TRBJ2-7 and V is TRBV4-3; 7 nucleotides agree with TRBD2. Germline V gene lookup returns CDR1 LGHNA and CDR2 YSLEER. The CDR3 consists of 15 residues. The J segment lost 0 bases and the V segment lost 0 bases, leaving 2 bases of the junction unmatched. As DNA, the CDR3 is TGCGCCAGCAGCCAAGAGCGGGGGAGCTCCTACGAGCAGTACTTC. This translates into CASSQERGSSYEQYF.

The chain carries TRBV2 and TRBJ2-5; no clear D. There are 11 residues in the CDR3. Germline values: CDR1 SNHLY, CDR2 FYNNEI. V gave up 8 bases and J gave up 7 bases, with 11 bases separating them. CDR3 DNA sequence: TGTGCCAGCCCTGGGATGGGGACCCAGTACTTC. Protein sequence: CASPGMGTQYF.

A remark on this clone: At one of its ends the junction is not consistent with the germline gene, which may arise from a read error. The chain joins TRBV5-8 to TRBJ1-5; D unresolved. The CDR3 consists of 13 residues. The germline V gene has CDR1 SGHTS and CDR2 YDEGEE. CDR3 loop: CASRLDINQPQHF. In nucleotides, the CDR3 is TGTGCCAGCAGATTGGATATTAATCAGCCCCAGCATTTT.

This chain uses TRBV5-4 with TRBJ1-3; D is ambiguous. V dropped 1 base and J dropped 0 bases, with 11 bases sitting between them. The CDR3 length is 16 residues. In germline, CDR1 is SGHNT, CDR2 YYREEE (reference sequence). CDR3 nucleotides: TGTGCCAGCAGCTTGTCCGGGATAACCTCTGGAAACACCATATATTTT. Protein: CASSLSGITSGNTIYF.

The V and J genes are TRBV6-5 and TRBJ1-3; D unclear. CDR3 length: 14 amino acids. The germline CDR1 and CDR2 sequences are MNHEY and SVGAGI. Trimming left V 2 bases short and J 2 bases short, with 7 bases between. For the CDR3, the DNA is TGTGCCAGCAGTTACCTAGGGCCTGGAAACACCATATATTTT. This translates into CASSYLGPGNTIYF.

This chain connects TRBV28 to TRBJ2-1, with 7 bases identical to TRBD2. The trim removed 0 bases at V and 7 bases at J, leaving 12 bases unmatched. The CDR3 is 17 amino acids. Germline CDR1 MDHEN, CDR2 SYDVKM. DNA of the CDR3: TGTGCCAGCAGTTTATGGGGCGGGAGTGGGAGGTTGAATGAGCAGTTCTTC. This sequence encodes CASSLWGGSGRLNEQFF.

The chain has TRBV5-4 and TRBJ1-3; maybe TRBD1 (5 bases). The CDR3 extends over 16 amino acids. Trimming cost V 2 bases and J 0 bases, with 12 bases left between them. Germline CDR1 reads SGHNT; CDR2 reads YYREEE (reference sequence). DNA of the CDR3: TGTGCCAGCAGCTTTTCCGGGACTTTCTCTGGAAACACCATATATTTT. Translation gives CASSFSGTFSGNTIYF.

This chain connects TRBV6-5 to TRBJ2-1; D uncertain. Trimming took 3 bases from V and 4 from J, leaving 10 bases between them. In germline, CDR1 is MNHEY, CDR2 SVGAGI. CDR3 length: 14 residues. CDR3: CASSYEGPYNEQFF. CDR3 nucleotide sequence: TGTGCCAGCAGTTATGAAGGACCTTACAATGAGCAGTTCTTC.

This clone was found once. V gene TRBV7-8 combines with J gene TRBJ2-3, with D possibly matching TRBD2 (6 bases). This CDR3 has 11 residues. Germline V lookup: CDR1 SGHVS, CDR2 FQNEAQ. The CDR3 sequence is CAGGSTDTQYF. The CDR3 bases are TGTGCGGGGGGTAGCACAGATACGCAGTATTTT.

This sequence joins TRBV19 and TRBJ2-7; D gene unclear. Germline CDR1 LNHDA, CDR2 SQIVND (reference sequence). This CDR3 region has 13 residues. Trimming took off 9 bases at V and 1 base at J, with 13 bases between the two ends. The DNA of the CDR3 is TGTGCCAGCTCCCTGATGGGGTCCTACGAGCAGTACTTC. This codes for CASSLMGSYEQYF.

This clone was picked up one time. The chain joins TRBV30 to TRBJ1-6; weak D call: TRBD1 (5 bases). Between the trimmed V and J ends, which lost 0 bases and 5 bases, there was a span of 23 bases. Germline V gene data show CDR1 as GTSNPN and CDR2 as SVGIG (reference sequence). This CDR3 region has 19 residues. Here the CDR3 reads CAWSVKWGEGPLDNSPLHF. The CDR3 DNA follows: TGTGCCTGGAGTGTAAAATGGGGTGAGGGACCGCTAGATAATTCACCCCTCCACTTT.

The V call is TRBV28, the J call TRBJ2-2; the D is unclear. CDR3 length equals 14 residues. V was pared by 6 bases and J by 0 bases, with 8 bases between. Germline assignment: CDR1 MDHEN and CDR2 SYDVKM. The CDR3 DNA reads TGTGCCAGCAGGATTACGGCGAACACCGGGGAGCTGTTTTTT. Protein product: CASRITANTGELFF.

The gene calls are TRBV9 and TRBJ2-1; D unclear. CDR1 and CDR2 from the germline V gene are SGDLS and YYNGEE. V was cut by 4 bases and J by 7 bases, with 12 bases left in between. CDR3 length: 13 amino acids. The CDR3: CASSSKPVNEQFF. The CDR3 DNA sequence: TGTGCCAGCAGCTCCAAGCCGGTGAATGAGCAGTTCTTC.

The chain couples TRBV7-9 to TRBJ2-5, with a possible D match to TRBD2 (5 bases). The V gene lost 3 bases and the J gene lost 2 bases, with 10 bases spanning the gap. The CDR3 has 14 amino acids. Germline V gene lookup returns CDR1 SEHNR and CDR2 FQNEAQ (reference sequence). CDR3 DNA sequence: TGTGCCAGCAGCTTCGAGGGATATCAAGAGACCCAGTACTTC. It translates to CASSFEGYQETQYF.